This record looks at one TCR beta chain sequence and its context. Its antigen is not known. Germline CDR1 SEHNR, CDR2 FQNEAQ (reference sequence). V shed 7 bases and J shed 0 bases, with 15 bases lying between them. The CDR3 extends over 15 amino acids. The PCR used 60 Vbeta and 13 Jbeta primers. Some clones are missing from TCRdb's copy, which holds only in-frame ones; the method was immunoSEQ multiplex PCR. This sample yields around 85,000 clones, of which approximately 75% are seen a single time; roughly 4.2% belongs to the top ten. This sample was taken from a study of cytomegalovirus exposure and HLA in healthy donors. Study-level findings and limits: In presence/absence analyses, roughly uniform sequencing depth across donors was assumed. According to reports, the classifier identified cytomegalovirus status with high specificity and sensitivity.

The source of this sequence is a man between 60 and 75 years old in good health and CMV-seronegative. The specimen sequenced was PBMCs. This rearrangement joins TRBV7-9 to TRBJ1-2; the D is unclear. The CDR3: CASTGSRATNYGYTF. CDR3 bases: TGTGCCAGCACGGGTAGCAGAGCTACTAACTATGGCTACACCTTC.